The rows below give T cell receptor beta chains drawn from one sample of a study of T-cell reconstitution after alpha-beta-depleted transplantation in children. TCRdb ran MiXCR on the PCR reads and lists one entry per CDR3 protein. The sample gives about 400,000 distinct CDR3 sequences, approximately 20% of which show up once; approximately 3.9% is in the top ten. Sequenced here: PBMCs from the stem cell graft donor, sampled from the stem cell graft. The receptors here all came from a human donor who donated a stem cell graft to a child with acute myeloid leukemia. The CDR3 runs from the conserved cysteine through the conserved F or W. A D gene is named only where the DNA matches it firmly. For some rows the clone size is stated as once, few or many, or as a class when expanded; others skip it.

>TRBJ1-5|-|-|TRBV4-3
TGCGCCAGCAGCGAGGCGTATAGCAATCAGCCCCAGCATTTT
CASSEAYSNQPQHF
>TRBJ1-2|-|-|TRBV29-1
TGCAGCGTTCAGGACCTTGGGGGCTACACCTTC
CSVQDLGGYTF
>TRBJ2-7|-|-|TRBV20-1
TGCAGTGCTTCCAGGGAGGGGGCCTACGAGCAGTACTTC
CSASREGAYEQYF
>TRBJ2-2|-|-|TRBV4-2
TGTGCCAGCAGCAGGGGGACGAGGTCGAACACCGGGGAGCTGTTTTTT
CASSRGTRSNTGELFF
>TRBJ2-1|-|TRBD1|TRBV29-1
TGCAGCGTCGGCCCGGGACAGGGACAACCAACCTACAATGAGCAGTTCTTC
CSVGPGQGQPTYNEQFF
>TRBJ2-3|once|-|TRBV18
TGTGCCAGCTCACCGACCTGGAGGGGAGCGCAGTATTTT
CASSPTWRGAQYF
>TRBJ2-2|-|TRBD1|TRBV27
TGTGCCAGCAGTTTTCTGACAGGGGATGTTATAGGCACCGGGGAGCTGTTTTTT
CASSFLTGDVIGTGELFF
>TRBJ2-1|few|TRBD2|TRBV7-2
TGTGCCAGCAGCCCCCCGGGACTAGCGGGACACGAGCAGTTCTTC
CASSPPGLAGHEQFF
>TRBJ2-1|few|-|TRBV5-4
TGTGCCAGCAGCTTGGGCTCAAAACTCTACAATGAGCAGTTCTTC
CASSLGSKLYNEQFF
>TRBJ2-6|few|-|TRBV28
TGTGCCAGCAGGCGGACAGCGGGAATTGCCAACGTCCTGACTTTC
CASRRTAGIANVLTF
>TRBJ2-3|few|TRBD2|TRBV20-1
TGCGGAGGACTAGCGGGATCCACAGATACGCAGTATTTT
CGGLAGSTDTQYF
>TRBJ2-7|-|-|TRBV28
TGTGCCAGCAGTTTGGCAGGGTACGACGAGCAGTACTTC
CASSLAGYDEQYF
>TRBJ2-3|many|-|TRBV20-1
TGCAGTGCCGACTTAGCGGCTGGGCTGGATACGCAGTATTTT
CSADLAAGLDTQYF
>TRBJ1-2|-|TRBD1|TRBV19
TGTGCCAGCCAACTAAGGGGACAGAACTATGGCTACACCTTC
CASQLRGQNYGYTF
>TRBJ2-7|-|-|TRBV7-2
TGTGCCAGCAGCTTAGGAATGGTCCCCTACGAGCAGTACTTC
CASSLGMVPYEQYF
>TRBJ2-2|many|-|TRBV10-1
TGCGCCAGCAGTAGTAGCCCCGGGGAGCTGTTTTTT
CASSSSPGELFF
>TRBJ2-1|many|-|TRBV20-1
TGCAGTGCCACCCCGCCCAGTTACAATGAGCAGTTCTTC
CSATPPSYNEQFF
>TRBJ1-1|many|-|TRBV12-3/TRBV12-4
TGTGCCAGCAGCGAACAGGGAAACACTGAAGCTTTCTTT
CASSEQGNTEAFF
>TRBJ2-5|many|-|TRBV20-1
TGCAGTGCTAGAGCTCGTAGCCAGGAGACCCAGTACTTC
CSARARSQETQYF
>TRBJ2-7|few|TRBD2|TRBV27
TGTGCCAGCACCAGCATGAAAAGACTAGCGGGAGAGTTGTACGAGCAGTACTTC
CASTSMKRLAGELYEQYF
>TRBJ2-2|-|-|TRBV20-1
TGCAGTGCTAGAGATTGGGGGATTGGCACCGGGGAGCTGTTTTTT
CSARDWGIGTGELFF
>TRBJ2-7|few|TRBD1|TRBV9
TGTGCCAGCAGCGTAGGCGGGACAGGGAACGAGCAGTACTTC
CASSVGGTGNEQYF
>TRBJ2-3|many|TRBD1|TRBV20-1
TGCAGTGCTATTGGCAGGGGGCTAGATACGCAGTATTTT
CSAIGRGLDTQYF
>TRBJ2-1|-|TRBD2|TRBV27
TGTGCCAGCACCCCGATCCCGGGGACTAGCAAGAGCTCCTACAATGAGCAGTTCTTC
CASTPIPGTSKSSYNEQFF
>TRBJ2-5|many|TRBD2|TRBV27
TGTGCCAGCAGTTTACGCGGGAGGGCCCGAGAGACCCAGTACTTC
CASSLRGRARETQYF
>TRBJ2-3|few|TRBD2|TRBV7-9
TGTGCCAGCAGCTTATTTCCCCCGGGACTAGAGGTAGATACGCAGTATTTT
CASSLFPPGLEVDTQYF
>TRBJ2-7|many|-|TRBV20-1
TGCAGTGCTAGAGATTTCCAAGACTACTACGAGCAGTACTTC
CSARDFQDYYEQYF
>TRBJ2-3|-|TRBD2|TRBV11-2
TGTGCCAGCAGATATGGGAGGACTAGCGGGAGGTCAGATACGCAGTATTTT
CASRYGRTSGRSDTQYF